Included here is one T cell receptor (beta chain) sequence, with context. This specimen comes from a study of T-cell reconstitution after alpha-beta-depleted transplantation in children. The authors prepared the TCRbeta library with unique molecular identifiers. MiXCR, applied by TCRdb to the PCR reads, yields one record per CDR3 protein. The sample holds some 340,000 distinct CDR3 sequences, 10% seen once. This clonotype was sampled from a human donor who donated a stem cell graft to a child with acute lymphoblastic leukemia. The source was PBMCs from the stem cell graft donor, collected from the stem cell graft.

The CDR3 region is CASSYPGQGNYGYTF. CDR3 nucleotides: TGTGCCAGCAGTTACCCGGGACAGGGGAACTATGGCTACACCTTC. This chain uses TRBV7-9 with TRBJ1-2, with TRBD1 matching over 10 bases. The V segment lost 6 bases and the J segment 2 bases; nucleotides outside the gene matches: 6. The CDR3 length is 15 residues. From germline, CDR1 is SEHNR and CDR2 FQNEAQ (reference sequence).